Presented here are 6 T cell receptor beta chains from one specimen sequenced in a study of somatic mutations in cytotoxic T cells in rheumatoid arthritis. The data were produced by immunoSEQ multiplex PCR, yet TCRdb's version contains in-frame clones alone and is incomplete. The sample includes 13,000 to 15,000 clones, roughly 87% of them seen just once. Sequenced: CD8+ T cells sorted from blood. The source of these receptors is an adult with rheumatoid arthritis.

The rearrangement uses TRBV4-1 and TRBJ1-1; 9 nucleotides align to TRBD1. The CDR3 sequence is 14 residues long. Losses at the gene ends were 7 bases for V and 5 bases for J; bases not matched to a gene: 8. CDR1 is MGHRA and CDR2 is YSYEKL in the germline V gene. CDR3 nucleotide sequence: TGCGCCAGCAACCCAGGACAGGGGAAGACTGAAGCTTTCTTT. Residues: CASNPGQGKTEAFF.

The chain carries TRBV19 and TRBJ2-5, with D possibly matching TRBD2 (5 bases). Trimming shortened V by 0 bases and J by 1 base, and 9 bases separated the two germline ends. The CDR3 loop spans 15 amino acids. From germline, CDR1 is LNHDA and CDR2 SQIVND (reference sequence). The CDR3 sequence is CASSIEIGLQETQYF. The CDR3 DNA reads TGTGCCAGTAGTATAGAAATCGGACTCCAAGAGACCCAGTACTTC.

The count of this clone is one. This chain joins TRBV7-3 and TRBJ2-1; 7 bases align to TRBD2. Germline V gene data show CDR1 as SGHTA and CDR2 as FQGTGA. The trim removed 2 bases at V and 0 bases at J, leaving 13 bases unmatched. The CDR3 consists of 19 residues. This CDR3 is CASSLWSTGGGSSYNEQFF. The CDR3 DNA reads as TGTGCCAGCAGCTTATGGAGTACTGGCGGGGGAAGCTCCTACAATGAGCAGTTCTTC.

The chain employs TRBV21-1 and TRBJ1-4; the table names TRBD1, a call not compared with the DNA. TRBV21-1 is a recognized pseudogene. This CDR3 comprises 18 residues. CDR3 sequence (DNA): TGTGCCAGCAGTTTAAATCTCTTAATACAGGGAAATAATGAAAAACTGTTTTTT. Encoded protein: CASSLNLLIQGNNEKLFF.

This clone was found a few times. This CDR3 reads CASSLGTGFGEQYF. As DNA, the CDR3 is TGTGCCAGCAGCTTGGGGACAGGGTTCGGCGAGCAGTACTTC. The chain employs TRBV5-6 and TRBJ2-7; 8 positions agree with TRBD1. Looked up from germline, CDR1 is SGHDT and CDR2 is YYEEEE. V lost 0 bases to trimming and J lost 6 bases; unmatched junction nucleotides: 5. This CDR3 is built from 14 residues.

V and J are TRBV6-6 and TRBJ1-3, with a weak D call TRBD1 (6 bases). This CDR3 spans 16 amino acids. Trimming took off 6 bases at V and 3 bases at J, with 18 bases between the two ends. From germline, CDR1 is MNHNY and CDR2 SVGAGI (reference sequence). Written as DNA, the CDR3 is TGTGCCAGCAGCTGGGGGGCGGCGCGGGATGGAAACACCATATATTTT. It is translated as CASSWGAARDGNTIYF.